This TCR beta chain was sequenced during a study of cytotoxic CD8 clonotypes in ibrutinib-treated CLL. Study at large: Outcomes included some 24 partial and 2 complete responses; after median around 65 months, roughly 14 stayed remitted and roughly 12 progressed. Mean per-sample yields comprised roughly 280,000 productive templates and approximately 90,000 productive rearrangements.

The study's findings and limits: Baseline levels of clonality went above those of age-matched healthy donors and moved with circulating CD8+ T-cell counts.

Libraries were prepared by immunoSEQ multiplex PCR; TCRdb keeps only in-frame clonotypes and omits some of them. The data hold around 330,000 clones, with 67% observed a single time. Trimming shortened V by 5 bases and J by 5 bases, and 14 bases separated the two germline ends. The CDR3 contains 14 residues. Germline V gives CDR1 MNHNS, CDR2 SASEGT. Concerning this clone: Its antigen remains unknown.

The receptor was derived from a human donor with chronic lymphocytic leukemia. This chain joins TRBV6-1 and TRBJ2-3, with D unresolved. Sequences were derived from PBMCs, sampled after 36 months of ibrutinib treatment. In nucleotides, the CDR3 is TGTGCCAGCAGTCCCACTTGGACCAGAGATACGCAGTATTTT. Its protein product is CASSPTWTRDTQYF.